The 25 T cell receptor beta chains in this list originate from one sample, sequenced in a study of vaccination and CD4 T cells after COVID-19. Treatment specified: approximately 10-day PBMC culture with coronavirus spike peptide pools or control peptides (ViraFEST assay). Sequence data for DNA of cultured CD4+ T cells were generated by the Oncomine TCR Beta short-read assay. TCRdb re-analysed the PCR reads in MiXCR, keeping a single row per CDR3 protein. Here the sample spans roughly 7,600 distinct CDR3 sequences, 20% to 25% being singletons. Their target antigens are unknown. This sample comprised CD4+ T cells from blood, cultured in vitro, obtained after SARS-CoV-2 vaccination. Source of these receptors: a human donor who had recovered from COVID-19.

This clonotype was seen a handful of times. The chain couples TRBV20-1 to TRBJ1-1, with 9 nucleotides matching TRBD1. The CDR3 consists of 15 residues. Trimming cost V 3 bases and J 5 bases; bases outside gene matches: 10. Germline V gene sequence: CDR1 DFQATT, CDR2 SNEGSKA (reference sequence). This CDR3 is CSASPGTGIRTEAFF. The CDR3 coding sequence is TGCAGTGCTAGCCCCGGGACAGGGATTCGTACTGAAGCTTTCTTT.

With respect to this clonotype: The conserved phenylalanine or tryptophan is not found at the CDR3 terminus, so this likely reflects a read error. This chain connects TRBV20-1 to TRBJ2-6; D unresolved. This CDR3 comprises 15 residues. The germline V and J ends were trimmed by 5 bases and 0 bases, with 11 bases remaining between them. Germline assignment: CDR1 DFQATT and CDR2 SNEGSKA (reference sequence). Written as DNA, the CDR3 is TGCAGTGCTCGCGGACGGCTCTCTGGGGCCAACGTCCTGACTCTC. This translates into CSARGRLSGANVLTL.

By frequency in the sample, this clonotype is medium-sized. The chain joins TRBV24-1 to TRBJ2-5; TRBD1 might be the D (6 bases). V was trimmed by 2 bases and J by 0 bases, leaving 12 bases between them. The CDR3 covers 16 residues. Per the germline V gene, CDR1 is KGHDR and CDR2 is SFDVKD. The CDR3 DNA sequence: TGTGCCACCAGTGATTCCTACTACAGGGACCAAGAGACCCAGTACTTC. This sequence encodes CATSDSYYRDQETQYF.

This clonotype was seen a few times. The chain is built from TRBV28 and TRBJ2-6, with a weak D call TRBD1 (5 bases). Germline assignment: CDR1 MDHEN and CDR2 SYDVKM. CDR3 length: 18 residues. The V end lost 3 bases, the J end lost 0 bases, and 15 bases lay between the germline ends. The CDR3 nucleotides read TGTGCCAGCAGTTTGGGGCAGGGTCTTAACTCTGGGGCCAACGTCCTGACTTTC. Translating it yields CASSLGQGLNSGANVLTF.

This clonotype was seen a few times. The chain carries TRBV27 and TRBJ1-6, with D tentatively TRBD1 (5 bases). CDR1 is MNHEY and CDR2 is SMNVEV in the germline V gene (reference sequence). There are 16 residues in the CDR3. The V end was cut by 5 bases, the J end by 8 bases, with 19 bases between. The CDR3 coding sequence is TGTGCCAGCAGTATGATGCGGGACGGACTTTATTCACCCCTCCACTTT. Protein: CASSMMRDGLYSPLHF.

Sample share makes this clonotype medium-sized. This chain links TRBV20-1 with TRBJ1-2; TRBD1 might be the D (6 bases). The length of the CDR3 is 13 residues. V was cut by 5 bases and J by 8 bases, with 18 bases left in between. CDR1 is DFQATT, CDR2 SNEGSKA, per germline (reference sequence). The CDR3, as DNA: TGCAGTGCTCCACAGGGATACAAAGGGGGCTACACCTTC. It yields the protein CSAPQGYKGGYTF.

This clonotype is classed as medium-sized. The DNA of the CDR3 is TGCAGTGCTAGAGATCACGGACAGGGGGGCTTGGATGGCTACACCTTC. Translated, it gives CSARDHGQGGLDGYTF. The genes are TRBV20-1 and TRBJ1-2; the match to TRBD1 covers 10 bases. V trimming: 0 bases; J trimming: 6 bases; junction bases outside the gene matches: 10. The CDR3 contains 16 residues. The germline gives CDR1 DFQATT, CDR2 SNEGSKA (reference sequence).

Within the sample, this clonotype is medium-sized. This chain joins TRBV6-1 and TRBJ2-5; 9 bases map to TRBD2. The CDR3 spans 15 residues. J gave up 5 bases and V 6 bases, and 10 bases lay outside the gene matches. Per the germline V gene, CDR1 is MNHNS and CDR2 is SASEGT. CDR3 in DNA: TGTGCCAGCAGCGAAACCGGGACTAGCAGGGAGACCCAGTACTTC. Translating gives CASSETGTSRETQYF.

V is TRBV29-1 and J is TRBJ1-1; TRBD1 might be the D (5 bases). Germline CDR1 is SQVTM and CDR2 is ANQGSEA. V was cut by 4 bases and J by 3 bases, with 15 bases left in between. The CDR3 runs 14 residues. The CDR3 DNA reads TGCAGCGTTGTATTTAGGGGTAGGTACACTGAAGCTTTCTTT. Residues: CSVVFRGRYTEAFF.

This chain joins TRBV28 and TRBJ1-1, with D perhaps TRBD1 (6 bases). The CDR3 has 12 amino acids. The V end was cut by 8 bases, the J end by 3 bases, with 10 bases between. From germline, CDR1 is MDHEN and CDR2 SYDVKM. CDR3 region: CASSEGDTEAFF. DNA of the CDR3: TGTGCCAGCTCTGAGGGGGACACTGAAGCTTTCTTT. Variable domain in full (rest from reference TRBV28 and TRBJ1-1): DVKVTQSSRYLVKRTGEKVFLECVQDMDHENMFWYRQDPGLGLRLIYFSYDVKMKEKGDIPEGYSVSREKKERFSLILESASTNQTSMYLCASSEGDTEAFFGQGTRLTVV.

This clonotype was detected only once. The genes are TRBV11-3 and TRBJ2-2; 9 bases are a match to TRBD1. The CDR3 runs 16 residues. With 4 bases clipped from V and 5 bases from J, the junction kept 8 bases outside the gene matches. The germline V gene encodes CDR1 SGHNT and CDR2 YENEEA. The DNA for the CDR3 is TGTGCCAGCAGCTCAGGGACAGGGTACGGGACCGGGGAGCTGTTTTTT. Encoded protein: CASSSGTGYGTGELFF.

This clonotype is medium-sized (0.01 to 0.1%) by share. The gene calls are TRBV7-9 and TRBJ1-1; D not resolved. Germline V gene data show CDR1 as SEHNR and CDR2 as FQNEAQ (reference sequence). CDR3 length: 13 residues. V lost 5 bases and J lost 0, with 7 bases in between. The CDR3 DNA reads TGTGCCAGCAGCCAGGAAATGAACACTGAAGCTTTCTTT. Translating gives CASSQEMNTEAFF.

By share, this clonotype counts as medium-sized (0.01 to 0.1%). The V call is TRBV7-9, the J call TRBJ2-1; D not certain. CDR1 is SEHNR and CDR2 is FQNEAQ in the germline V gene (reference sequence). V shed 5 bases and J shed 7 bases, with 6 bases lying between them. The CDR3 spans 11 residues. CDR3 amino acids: CASSIKNEQFF. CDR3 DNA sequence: TGTGCCAGCAGCATCAAGAATGAGCAGTTCTTC.

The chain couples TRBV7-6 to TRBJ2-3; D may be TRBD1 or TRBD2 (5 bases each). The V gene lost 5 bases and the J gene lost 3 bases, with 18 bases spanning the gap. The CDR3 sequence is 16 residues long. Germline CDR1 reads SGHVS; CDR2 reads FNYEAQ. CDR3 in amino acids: CASSVGTGGSTDTQYF. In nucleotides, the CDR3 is TGTGCCAGCAGCGTCGGGACGGGCGGAAGTACAGATACGCAGTATTTT.

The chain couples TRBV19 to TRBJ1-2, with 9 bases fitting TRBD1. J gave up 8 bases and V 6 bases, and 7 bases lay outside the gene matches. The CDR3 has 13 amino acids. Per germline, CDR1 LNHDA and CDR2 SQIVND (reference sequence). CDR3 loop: CASRDRGIFGYTF. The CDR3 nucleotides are TGTGCCAGTAGGGACAGGGGAATTTTCGGCTACACCTTC.

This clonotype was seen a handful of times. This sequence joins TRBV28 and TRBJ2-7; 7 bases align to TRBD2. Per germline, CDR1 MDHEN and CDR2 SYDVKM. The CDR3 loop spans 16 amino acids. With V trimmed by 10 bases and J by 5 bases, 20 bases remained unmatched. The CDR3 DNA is TGTGCCAACAAAACCTGGGGAGGGCCATTCGCCGACGAGCAGTACTTC. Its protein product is CANKTWGGPFADEQYF. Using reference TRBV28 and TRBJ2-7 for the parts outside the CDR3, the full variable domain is DVKVTQSSRYLVKRTGEKVFLECVQDMDHENMFWYRQDPGLGLRLIYFSYDVKMKEKGDIPEGYSVSREKKERFSLILESASTNQTSMYLCANKTWGGPFADEQYFGPGTRLTVT.

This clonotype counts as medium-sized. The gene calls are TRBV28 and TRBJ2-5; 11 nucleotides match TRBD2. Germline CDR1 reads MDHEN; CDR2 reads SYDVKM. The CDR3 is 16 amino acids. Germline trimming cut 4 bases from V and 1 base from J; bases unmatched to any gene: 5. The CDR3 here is CASSSPGLAAQETQYF. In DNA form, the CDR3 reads TGTGCCAGCAGTTCACCGGGACTAGCGGCCCAAGAGACCCAGTACTTC.

CDR3 in DNA: TGTGCCAGTAGTCCCCTAGCGGGAGCTGCCTACGAGCAGTACTTC. This codes for CASSPLAGAAYEQYF. V usage is TRBV19 and J usage is TRBJ2-7; TRBD2 aligns across 10 bases. V shed 5 bases, J shed 2 bases, and the junction held 6 bases outside the gene matches. CDR3 length: 15 residues. Germline CDR1 and CDR2: LNHDA and SQIVND (reference sequence).

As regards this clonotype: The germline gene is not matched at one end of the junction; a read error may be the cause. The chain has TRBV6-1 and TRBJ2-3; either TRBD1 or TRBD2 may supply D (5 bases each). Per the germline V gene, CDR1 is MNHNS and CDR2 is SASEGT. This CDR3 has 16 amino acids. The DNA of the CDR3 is TGTGCTAGCAAAAGGGCGAGGGGCTCTAGCACAGATACGCAGTATTTT. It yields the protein CASKRARGSSTDTQYF.

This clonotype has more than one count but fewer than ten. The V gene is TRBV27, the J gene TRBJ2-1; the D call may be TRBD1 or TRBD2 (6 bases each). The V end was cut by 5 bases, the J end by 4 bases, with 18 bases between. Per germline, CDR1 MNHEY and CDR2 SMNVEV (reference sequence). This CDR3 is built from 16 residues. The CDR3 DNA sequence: TGTGCCAGCAGTCCCAGAGGCGGGGACACATACAATGAGCAGTTCTTC. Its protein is CASSPRGGDTYNEQFF.

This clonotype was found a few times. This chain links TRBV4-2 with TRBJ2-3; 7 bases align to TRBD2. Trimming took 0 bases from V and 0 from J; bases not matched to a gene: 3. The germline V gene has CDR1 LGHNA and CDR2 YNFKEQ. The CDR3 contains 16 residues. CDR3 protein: CASSQDRGESTDTQYF. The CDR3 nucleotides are TGTGCCAGCAGCCAAGATCGGGGGGAGAGCACAGATACGCAGTATTTT.

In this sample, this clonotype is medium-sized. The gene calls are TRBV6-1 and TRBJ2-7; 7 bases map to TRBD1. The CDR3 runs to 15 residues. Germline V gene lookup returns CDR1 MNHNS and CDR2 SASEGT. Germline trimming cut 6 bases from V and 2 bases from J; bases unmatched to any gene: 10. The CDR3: CASSLRQGRTYEQYF. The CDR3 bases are TGTGCCAGCAGCCTCAGACAGGGACGGACCTACGAGCAGTACTTC.

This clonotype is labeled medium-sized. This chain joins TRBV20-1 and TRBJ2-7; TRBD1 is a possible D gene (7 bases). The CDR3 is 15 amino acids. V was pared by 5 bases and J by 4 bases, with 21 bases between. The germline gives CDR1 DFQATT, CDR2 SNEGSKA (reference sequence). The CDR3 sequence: CSAGTGRGLSYEQYF. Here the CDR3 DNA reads TGCAGTGCTGGGACTGGCAGGGGGTTGTCATACGAGCAGTACTTC.

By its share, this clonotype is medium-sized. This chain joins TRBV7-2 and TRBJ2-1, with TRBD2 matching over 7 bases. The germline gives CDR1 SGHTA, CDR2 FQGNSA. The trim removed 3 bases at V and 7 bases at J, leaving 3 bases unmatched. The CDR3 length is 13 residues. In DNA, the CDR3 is TGTGCCAGCAGCTTGGAGCGGGAAAATGAGCAGTTCTTC. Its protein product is CASSLERENEQFF.

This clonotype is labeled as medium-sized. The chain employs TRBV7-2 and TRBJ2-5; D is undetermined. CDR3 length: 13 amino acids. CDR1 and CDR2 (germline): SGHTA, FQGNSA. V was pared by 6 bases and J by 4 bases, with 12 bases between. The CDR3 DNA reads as TGTGCCAGCAGTTCCCCCCCTAGAGAGACCCAGTACTTC. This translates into CASSSPPRETQYF.